This TCR beta chain stems from a study of blood T cell repertoires in COVID-19. Study-level information: Sites across the United States, Italy and Spain contributed samples from acute and convalescent COVID-19. PBMCs, B-cell-depleted T cells, or T cells were the source of the cDNA or gDNA that made up the material.

Clones were read by immunoSEQ multiplex PCR, and TCRdb kept only the in-frame ones, dropping some. Counted here are some 250,000 clones, just over 90% occurring once; the ten biggest clones make up 2.3%. Living in about two dozen US areas, the participants were between roughly 18 and 90 years of age. V was clipped by 3 bases and J by 5 bases, with 12 bases between them. Germline CDR1 is SGDLS and CDR2 is YYNGEE. This CDR3 comprises 15 residues. The receptor comes from a middle-aged woman with acute COVID-19. The chain recombines TRBV9 with TRBJ1-6; D is undetermined. The sequenced material came from PBMCs or T cells enriched from blood (not recorded which). The CDR3 reads CASSAGGFDNSPLHF. CDR3 DNA: TGTGCCAGCAGCGCCGGAGGGTTTGATAATTCACCCCTCCACTTT. The full variable domain, rest sourced from reference TRBV9 and TRBJ1-6, is DSGVTQTPKHLITATGQRVTLRCSPRSGDLSVYWYQQSLDQGLQFLIQYYNGEERAKGNILERFSAQQFPDLHSELNLSSLELGDSALYFCASSAGGFDNSPLHFGNGTRLTVT.